This T cell receptor (beta chain) stems from a study of T cell changes during pregnancy in multiple sclerosis. J lost 7 bases, V lost 4 bases, and 6 bases had no gene match. This CDR3 has 14 amino acids. The germline CDR1 and CDR2 sequences are SGHRS and YFSETQ. This clone has more than one count but fewer than ten. Clones were read by immunoSEQ multiplex PCR, and TCRdb kept only the in-frame ones, dropping some. The repertoire holds 50,000 to 65,000 clones, with roughly 93% as singletons. The rearrangement links TRBV5-1 to TRBJ1-3; the match to TRBD1 covers 9 bases. The sample was peripheral blood, taken in the second trimester of pregnancy. This clonotype was sampled from a female donor with multiple sclerosis, enrolled in a pregnancy study. This chain's CDR3 is CASSKGQGTNTIYF. As DNA, the CDR3 is TGCGCCAGCAGCAAAGGACAGGGGACGAACACCATATATTTT.